A single TCR beta chain is shown here with its context. After removal of 6 bases from V and 4 bases from J, the junction contained 7 bases not matched to a gene. This CDR3 has 14 residues. The V gene's germline CDR1 is MNHEY and CDR2 SMNVEV (reference sequence). The entry originates in a study of CD4 T cells in lung cancer. On the study more broadly: CD4+ clones recognizing candidate mutation-encoded neoepitopes were isolated from blood.

Data came from immunoSEQ multiplex PCR; TCRdb stores just in-frame clones and leaves some out. The sample holds about 10,000 clones; approximately 66% are singletons and the top ten take approximately 15%. The lung tissue was taken at least 3 cm from the tumor in the same resection. V gene TRBV27 combines with J gene TRBJ2-7, with 9 bases lining up with TRBD1. The clonotype originates from a man aged 60-69 years with non-small cell lung cancer. The sequencing sample was made of normal lung tissue taken away from the tumor. The CDR3 region is CASSPDRGGYEQYF. The CDR3 coding sequence is TGTGCCAGCAGCCCGGACAGGGGTGGGTACGAGCAGTACTTC.